This record looks at one TCR beta chain sequence and its context. The antigen is unknown. This entry is derived from a study of a mutant IDH1 vaccine in newly diagnosed glioma. The overall study: Of treated patients, around 62% were men and about 40% women, averaging around 39 years. Most patients had received both radiotherapy and temozolomide, the prior options being radiotherapy, temozolomide, or both. Study results and caveats: The occurrence of vaccine-induced immune responses was seen in 90% to 95% of patients. Changes in top peripheral clonotypes did not appear linked to pseudoprogression.

This CDR3 region has 17 residues. The germline V gene has CDR1 PRHDT and CDR2 FYEKMQ (reference sequence). V lost 3 bases to trimming and J lost 4 bases; unmatched junction nucleotides: 9. Time point indicated: baseline, week 1 (first vaccination visit). The treatment here: pre-vaccination baseline after standard-of-care therapy. Method: immunoSEQ multiplex PCR; TCRdb's copy keeps in-frame clones and lacks some. The data contain just under 95,000 clones, just under 80% of them seen just once; the ten biggest clones take up over 6.5%. The sequencing used PBMCs, collected from a glioma patient treated with radiotherapy, temozolomide or both. The chain carries TRBV13 and TRBJ1-1; TRBD1 matches at 12 bases. This sequence originates from a middle-aged man with glioma. The CDR3 nucleotides are TGTGCCAGCAGCTTTTTAGGGACAGGGGGCAGAGGCACTGAAGCTTTCTTT. Amino acids: CASSFLGTGGRGTEAFF.